This T cell receptor beta chain was profiled in a study of CD8 T cells in Susac syndrome. Each multiple sclerosis control was a treatment-naive patient with relapsing-remitting disease that was either stable or active. Bulk CD8+ and CD4+ cells came from magnetic negative isolation; CD8+ TEMRA by FACS. It was with random hexamers that about 0.45 to 1 ug RNA was reverse transcribed. Amplification of TCR beta CDR3 by immunoSEQ multiplex PCR spanned 54 Vbeta and 13 Jbeta. TCRdb reanalysed the immunoSEQ multiplex PCR reads using MiXCR and keeps one entry per CDR3 protein. Of 150,000 or so distinct CDR3 sequences detected, 90% to 95% appear once; the ten largest clones hold around 0.21%. Trimming shortened V by 8 bases and J by 8 bases, and 9 bases separated the two germline ends. CDR1 is MNHEY, CDR2 SVGEGT, per germline. This CDR3 comprises 10 residues.

The J gene is TRBJ1-1, the V gene TRBV6-2 or TRBV6-3, with no clear D. The specimen was CD8+ T cells from PBMCs. This TCR came from a human donor with multiple sclerosis. CDR3 sequence reads: CASRNLEAFF. CDR3 DNA sequence: TGTGCCAGCCGGAACCTCGAAGCTTTCTTT.